The present T cell receptor beta chain was sequenced within a study of control samples from healthy donors and cancer patients. Per the germline V gene, CDR1 is SGHRS and CDR2 is YFSETQ. The CDR3 runs 23 residues. V lost 4 bases and J lost 0; bases outside the gene matches: 26. TCRdb keeps only in-frame clones here, not all; method: immunoSEQ multiplex PCR. This sample yields some 90,000 clones, of which around nine tenths are seen a single time; 6% to 9.5% belongs to the top ten. The source is a woman aged 60-70 years in good health. Specimen: blood. The rearrangement joins TRBV5-1 to TRBJ2-4; 9 bases are shared with TRBD1. CDR3 sequence (DNA): TGCGCCAGCAGCAACCACTTACCGGGACAGGGTGCTGGTCTCCCTCTAGCCAAAAACATTCAGTACTTC. Residues: CASSNHLPGQGAGLPLAKNIQYF.